These 30 T cell receptor beta chains share one sample of origin, sequenced in a study of T-cell reconstitution after alpha-beta-depleted transplantation in children. Unique molecular identifiers were incorporated into the prepared TCRbeta library. TCRdb called the PCR reads again in MiXCR, with one record for every CDR3 protein. The sample lists hundreds of thousands of distinct CDR3 sequences, 9.5% to 15% occurring once. Material: PBMCs from the stem cell graft donor, obtained from the stem cell graft. These receptors all come from a human donor who donated a stem cell graft to a child with combined immunodeficiency.

The V call is TRBV6-5, the J call TRBJ2-5; TRBD1 agrees at 9 bases. J gave up 1 base and V 2 bases, and 5 bases lay outside the gene matches. Germline CDR1 MNHEY, CDR2 SVGAGI. This CDR3 is built from 16 residues. CDR3 residues: CASSYTGQGFQETQYF. CDR3 coding DNA: TGTGCCAGCAGTTACACGGGACAGGGTTTCCAAGAGACCCAGTACTTC.

In its sample, this clonotype was seen many times. The genes are TRBV15 and TRBJ1-1, with D uncertain. The ends were cut back, 3 bases at V and 2 bases at J, with 7 bases in the middle. The CDR3 is made up of 13 amino acids. Germline lookup yields CDR1 LNHNV and CDR2 YYDKDF (reference sequence). The CDR3: CATSRKGNTEAFF. Here the CDR3 DNA reads TGTGCCACCAGCAGGAAGGGTAACACTGAAGCTTTCTTT.

The rearrangement joins TRBV21-1 to TRBJ2-1; the table gives TRBD2 as D, unverified against the DNA. TRBV21-1 is termed a pseudogene. CDR3 size: 19 residues. The CDR3 coding sequence is TGTGCCAGCAGCAAGAGGACTAGCGGGGGGGCTCTTACCTACAATGAGCAGTTCTTC. As protein: CASSKRTSGGALTYNEQFF.

The CDR3 bases are TGCAGCGTTTACCTACAGGGTTTGAACACTGAAGCTTTCTTT. Translating it yields CSVYLQGLNTEAFF. The gene calls are TRBV29-1 and TRBJ1-1; tentative D call: TRBD1 (6 bases). Trimming stripped 5 bases from V and 0 bases from J, with 13 bases between. CDR3 length: 14 residues. Germline assignment: CDR1 SQVTM and CDR2 ANQGSEA.

This clonotype was detected a few times. In nucleotides, the CDR3 is TGTGCCAGCAGCTTAGCGGTTGGCGGGGAGCTGTTTTTT. Protein: CASSLAVGGELFF. V usage is TRBV7-6 and J usage is TRBJ2-2; D is uncertain. Germline V gives CDR1 SGHVS, CDR2 FNYEAQ. The CDR3 length is 13 residues. V lost 0 bases, J lost 7 bases, and 6 bases lay in between.

This clonotype has just a few counts. The rearrangement links TRBV12-3 or TRBV12-4 to TRBJ2-1, with D perhaps TRBD2 (6 bases). Trimming pared 5 bases from V and 8 bases from J, leaving 13 bases between. CDR3 length: 13 residues. The CDR3 DNA reads TGTGCCAGCAGTCAACTAGCCGGGGATGAGCAGTTCTTC. Translation gives CASSQLAGDEQFF.

The genes are TRBV7-8 and TRBJ2-3; 9 bases line up with TRBD2. Germline values: CDR1 SGHVS, CDR2 FQNEAQ. Losses at the gene ends were 1 base for V and 1 base for J; bases not matched to a gene: 3. The CDR3 is 16 residues long. DNA of the CDR3: TGTGCCAGCAGCTTAGAGGTAGCGGGAGGCACAGATACGCAGTATTTT. This encodes CASSLEVAGGTDTQYF.

The genes are TRBV6-1 and TRBJ2-7, with 10 nucleotides matching TRBD2. CDR3 size: 14 residues. The V and J ends lost 6 bases and 4 bases, in that order; junction bases with no gene match: 6. From germline, CDR1 is MNHNS and CDR2 SASEGT. CDR3 in amino acids: CASSSSGSLYEQYF. DNA of the CDR3: TGTGCCAGCAGCTCTAGCGGGAGTTTGTACGAGCAGTACTTC.

There are a few counts of this clonotype. The CDR3 DNA is TGTGCCAGCAGCTTGCACCGTCGAACAGGGAACTCCTACAATGAGCAGTTCTTC. This translates into CASSLHRRTGNSYNEQFF. The chain employs TRBV5-5 and TRBJ2-1; D is possibly TRBD1 (6 bases). Per the germline V gene, CDR1 is SGHKS and CDR2 is YYEKEE (reference sequence). This CDR3 region has 18 residues. The germline V and J ends were trimmed by 1 base and 0 bases, with 17 bases remaining between them.

This sequence joins TRBV18 and TRBJ2-5; possibly TRBD2 for D (6 bases). From germline, CDR1 is KGHSH and CDR2 LQKENI. Trimming pared 1 base from V and 5 bases from J, leaving 11 bases between. The CDR3 extends over 14 amino acids. The DNA of the CDR3 is TGTGCCAGCTCACCACGGGCGGGGACGGAGACCCAGTACTTC. Translated, it gives CASSPRAGTETQYF. Full variable domain (remainder filled in from reference TRBV18 and TRBJ2-5): NAGVMQNPRHLVRRRGQEARLRCSPMKGHSHVYWYRQLPEEGLKFMVYLQKENIIDESGMPKERFSAEFPKEGPSILRIQQVVRGDSAAYFCASSPRAGTETQYFGPGTRLLVL.

This clonotype was recorded a few times. The CDR3 DNA follows: TGCGCCAGCAGCCTTGGGACAGGGAGAAGCAATGAGCAGTTCTTC. It codes for CASSLGTGRSNEQFF. The chain links TRBV4-3 to TRBJ2-1, with 9 bases aligning to TRBD1. Per germline, CDR1 LGHNA and CDR2 YSLEER. This CDR3 spans 15 amino acids. The V segment lost 4 bases and the J segment 6 bases; nucleotides outside the gene matches: 7.

This clonotype was seen only a few times. CDR3: CASSYTLEGRTTLWEQFF. In DNA form, the CDR3 reads TGCGCCAGCAGCTATACTCTGGAGGGGAGGACTACTCTATGGGAGCAGTTCTTC. The rearrangement uses TRBV5-1 and TRBJ2-1, with D perhaps matching TRBD2 (6 bases). The CDR3 spans 18 residues. Trimming shortened V by 3 bases and J by 10 bases, and 29 bases separated the two germline ends. Germline values: CDR1 SGHRS, CDR2 YFSETQ.

There are a few counts of this clonotype. The chain combines TRBV5-1 with TRBJ2-7; 7 bases are a match to TRBD1. V trimming: 5 bases; J trimming: 0 bases; junction bases outside the gene matches: 5. This CDR3 is 14 amino acids long. The germline CDR1 and CDR2 sequences are SGHRS and YFSETQ. The CDR3 nucleotides are TGCGCCAGCAGGATCCCAGGGGGCTCCTACGAGCAGTACTTC. This sequence encodes CASRIPGGSYEQYF.

The CDR3 nucleotides read TGTGCCAGCAGCTTAAACACCAGGGAGACCGGGGAGCTGTTTTTT. Translating gives CASSLNTRETGELFF. This sequence joins TRBV7-9 and TRBJ2-2; TRBD1 or TRBD2 may be the D gene (5 bases each). The CDR3 is 15 amino acids. Germline lookup yields CDR1 SEHNR and CDR2 FQNEAQ (reference sequence). V lost 2 bases and J 5 bases, leaving 12 bases between the germline ends.

Ten or more counts support this clonotype. V is TRBV12-3 or TRBV12-4 and J is TRBJ2-1; 13 nucleotides line up with TRBD2. The CDR3 loop spans 19 amino acids. J lost 0 bases, V lost 6 bases, and 11 bases had no gene match. DNA of the CDR3: TGTGCCAGCAGCAAAAACCCGGGACTAGCGGGGCCCTCCTACAATGAGCAGTTCTTC. Translation gives CASSKNPGLAGPSYNEQFF.

There are a few counts of this clonotype. The V call is TRBV29-1, the J call TRBJ2-1; 8 bases line up with TRBD1. In germline, CDR1 is SQVTM, CDR2 ANQGSEA. V lost 0 bases to trimming and J lost 6 bases; unmatched junction nucleotides: 7. The length of the CDR3 is 15 residues. CDR3 sequence reads: CSVEEGRQGFNEQFF. The CDR3 DNA follows: TGCAGCGTTGAAGAAGGGAGACAGGGGTTCAATGAGCAGTTCTTC.

This clonotype was counted at least ten times. This chain links TRBV6-1 with TRBJ1-1, with 8 nucleotides matching TRBD1. After removal of 6 bases from V and 0 bases from J, the junction contained 3 bases not matched to a gene. This CDR3 contains 14 residues. Looked up from germline, CDR1 is MNHNS and CDR2 is SASEGT. The CDR3 sequence: CASSGQGMNTEAFF. Written as DNA, the CDR3 is TGTGCCAGCAGCGGACAGGGCATGAACACTGAAGCTTTCTTT.

In its sample, this clonotype was seen many times. The chain carries TRBV12-3 or TRBV12-4 and TRBJ2-1, with 10 bases lining up with TRBD2. The CDR3 is 16 amino acids. With 2 bases clipped from V and 3 bases from J, the junction kept 4 bases outside the gene matches. This CDR3 is CASSLPTSGVYNEQFF. The CDR3 coding sequence is TGTGCCAGCAGTTTACCCACTAGCGGGGTCTACAATGAGCAGTTCTTC.

Ten or more counts support this clonotype. CDR3 residues: CASSSTGILYEQYF. For the CDR3, the DNA is TGTGCCAGCAGTTCCACGGGGATCCTCTACGAGCAGTACTTC. The V gene is TRBV27, the J gene TRBJ2-7; possible D gene TRBD2, 5 bases. The CDR3 is 14 residues long. V lost 4 bases to trimming and J lost 3 bases, with 13 bases between them. CDR1 is MNHEY and CDR2 is SMNVEV in the germline V gene (reference sequence).

This clonotype was picked up a small number of times. V is TRBV27 and J is TRBJ2-1, with a tentative D call TRBD2 (7 bases). Germline assignment: CDR1 MNHEY and CDR2 SMNVEV (reference sequence). The CDR3 spans 16 residues. Trimming left V 5 bases short and J 7 bases short, with 21 bases between. The CDR3 sequence: CASSIISGPRGNEQFF. In nucleotides, the CDR3 is TGTGCCAGCAGTATAATTAGCGGGCCCAGGGGAAATGAGCAGTTCTTC.

The V gene is TRBV3-1, the J gene TRBJ2-3; 9 positions agree with TRBD1. In germline, CDR1 is LGHDT, CDR2 YNNKEL (reference sequence). This CDR3 has 16 amino acids. J gave up 2 bases and V 5 bases, and 8 bases lay outside the gene matches. This CDR3 reads CASSAGQGRTTDTQYF. The CDR3 coding sequence is TGTGCCAGCAGCGCAGGACAGGGGCGTACCACAGATACGCAGTATTTT.

The chain uses TRBV25-1 and TRBJ1-3, with TRBD1 matching 7 bases. CDR1 and CDR2 (germline): MGHDK, SYGVNS. This CDR3 comprises 14 residues. The V segment lost 9 bases and the J segment 2 bases; nucleotides outside the gene matches: 7. The CDR3 region is CASRKGATGNTIYF. The CDR3 DNA reads as TGTGCCAGTCGAAAGGGGGCGACTGGAAACACCATATATTTT.

This clonotype was recorded a few times. The rearrangement links TRBV7-2 to TRBJ2-2; no clear D gene. The CDR3 covers 15 residues. V lost 6 bases, J lost 2 bases, and 13 bases lay in between. CDR1 SGHTA and CDR2 FQGNSA come from the germline V gene. The CDR3, as DNA: TGTGCCAGCAGACCAGAGGCATTAAACACCGGGGAGCTGTTTTTT. It translates to CASRPEALNTGELFF.

A few counts support this clonotype. This chain joins TRBV10-3 and TRBJ2-3, with 10 bases lining up with TRBD2. Germline-derived CDR1 and CDR2 are ENHRY and SYGVKD. This CDR3 is built from 18 residues. Losses at the gene ends were 2 bases for V and 0 bases for J; bases not matched to a gene: 8. The CDR3 DNA reads TGTGCCATCAGTGAGAACCCAGGACTAGCGGCTAGCACAGATACGCAGTATTTT. Its protein is CAISENPGLAASTDTQYF.

There are a few counts of this clonotype. V gene TRBV29-1 combines with J gene TRBJ2-1; 11 positions agree with TRBD2. This CDR3 is 10 amino acids long. With V trimmed by 5 bases and J by 14 bases, 2 bases remained unmatched. Germline CDR1 reads SQVTM; CDR2 reads ANQGSEA. The CDR3 here is CSVYSGGEFF. For the CDR3, the DNA is TGCAGCGTTTATAGCGGGGGGGAGTTCTTC.

In this sample, this clonotype turned up once. The J gene is TRBJ2-3, the V gene TRBV15; 9 bases agree with TRBD2. This CDR3 is 16 amino acids long. After removal of 1 base from V and 5 bases from J, the junction contained 7 bases not matched to a gene. The germline V gene has CDR1 LNHNV and CDR2 YYDKDF (reference sequence). This chain's CDR3 is CATSRVAGGPVDTQYF. In DNA, the CDR3 is TGTGCCACCAGCAGAGTTGCGGGGGGGCCGGTAGATACGCAGTATTTT.

This clonotype was counted ten times or more. The V and J genes are TRBV28 and TRBJ2-1, with D possibly called TRBD1 or TRBD2 (5 bases each). Germline V gene sequence: CDR1 MDHEN, CDR2 SYDVKM. Trimming removed 1 base from V and 7 bases from J, with 11 bases in between. This CDR3 is built from 14 residues. The CDR3 DNA is TGTGCCAGCAGTTTATTCATGGGACGAAATGAGCAGTTCTTC. It encodes CASSLFMGRNEQFF.

This clonotype has ten or more counts. The chain combines TRBV29-1 with TRBJ2-2; D remains unclear. The CDR3 sequence is 11 residues long. Germline CDR1 is SQVTM and CDR2 is ANQGSEA. The V end was cut by 6 bases, the J end by 7 bases, with 9 bases between. The CDR3 sequence: CSVSFGGELFF. CDR3 nucleotides: TGCAGCGTATCTTTCGGCGGGGAGCTGTTTTTT.

A few counts support this clonotype. V gene TRBV4-3 combines with J gene TRBJ2-7, with D possibly TRBD2 on 6 matching bases. The CDR3 has 14 residues. V was pared by 0 bases and J by 2 bases, with 8 bases between. CDR1 and CDR2 (germline): LGHNA, YSLEER. CDR3 DNA sequence: TGCGCCAGCAGCCAAGAGCGGGAAGCCTACGAGCAGTACTTC. This translates into CASSQEREAYEQYF.

The chain joins TRBV3-1 to TRBJ2-3; D is undetermined. Per the germline V gene, CDR1 is LGHDT and CDR2 is YNNKEL (reference sequence). This CDR3 spans 14 amino acids. V was trimmed by 0 bases and J by 4 bases, leaving 8 bases between them. CDR3: CASSQDPPPDTQYF. The CDR3 coding sequence is TGTGCCAGCAGCCAAGATCCACCTCCAGATACGCAGTATTTT.